The T cell receptor (beta chain) described here comes from a study of T cells in Graves' hyperthyroidism and ophthalmopathy. V was trimmed by 5 bases and J by 3 bases, leaving 10 bases between them. The CDR3 totals 13 residues. Template material for amplifying TCR beta CDR3 regions consisted of RNA transcripts. When the TCR CDR3 underwent first-round RT-PCR, the HTBI primer set was used. TCRdb independently ran MiXCR on the multiplex PCR reads; one entry per CDR3 protein. The profile covers some 740,000 distinct CDR3 sequences, with 14% appearing a single time and 10% taken by the ten largest. Aged 18 to 65, the patients had hyperthyroidism that was newly diagnosed and had lasted under 2 months. This clonotype was found many times.

This receptor was identified in a woman aged 18-29 years with Graves' hyperthyroidism. The J gene is TRBJ1-2, the V gene TRBV12-3 or TRBV12-4; D is perhaps TRBD1 (5 bases). Sample: blood. CDR3 protein: CASSPTEDYGYTF. The CDR3 nucleotides are TGTGCCAGCAGTCCGACAGAAGACTATGGCTACACCTTC.